Below, 13 T cell receptor beta chains from the same sample are listed, as sequenced in a study of blood T cell repertoires in COVID-19. The method was immunoSEQ multiplex PCR; TCRdb's version includes in-frame clones alone and lacks a portion of them. The top ten hold around 1.6% of the sample, which has hundreds of thousands of clones, more than 85% seen once. Material: PBMCs or T cells enriched from blood (not recorded which). Receptors originate from a woman aged 45-65 years who had recovered from COVID-19.

The gene calls are TRBV11-2 and TRBJ2-1, with D possibly matching TRBD2 (6 bases). V lost 1 base and J 9 bases, leaving 16 bases between the germline ends. The CDR3 spans 15 residues. CDR1 is SGHAT and CDR2 is FQNNGV in the germline V gene. CDR3 sequence (DNA): TGTGCCAGCAGCTTAGTGGCGGAGAAGGGAGGTGAGCAGTTCTTC. Its protein product is CASSLVAEKGGEQFF. The entire variable domain, with the rest obtained from reference TRBV11-2 and TRBJ2-1, is as follows: EAGVAQSPRYKIIEKRQSVAFWCNPISGHATLYWYQQILGQGPKLLIQFQNNGVVDDSQLPKDRFSAERLKGVDSTLKIQPAKLEDSAVYLCASSLVAEKGGEQFFGPGTRLTVL.

This chain joins TRBV29-1 and TRBJ2-1, with 12 bases aligning to TRBD1. The V gene end was trimmed by 4 bases and the J gene end by 9 bases; junction bases not matched to a gene: 7. Germline values: CDR1 SQVTM, CDR2 ANQGSEA. The CDR3 runs to 14 residues. CDR3 in amino acids: CSVVGQGAVGEQFF. The CDR3 DNA sequence: TGCAGCGTTGTGGGACAGGGGGCGGTCGGTGAGCAGTTCTTC.

The chain recombines TRBV19 with TRBJ1-1; unclear D gene. CDR1 is LNHDA, CDR2 SQIVND, per germline (reference sequence). V dropped 3 bases and J dropped 8 bases, with 13 bases sitting between them. The CDR3 extends over 13 amino acids. The CDR3 DNA sequence: TGTGCCAGTAGTATCCGAGGGTCCGACGAAGCTTTCTTT. This gives the protein CASSIRGSDEAFF. The complete variable domain, with remaining parts taken from reference TRBV19 and TRBJ1-1, reads DGGITQSPKYLFRKEGQNVTLSCEQNLNHDAMYWYRQDPGQGLRLIYYSQIVNDFQKGDIAEGYSVSREKKESFPLTVTSAQKNPTAFYLCASSIRGSDEAFFGQGTRLTVV.

The chain carries TRBV28 and TRBJ2-1; possibly TRBD2 for D (6 bases). Trimming cost V 8 bases and J 7 bases, with 27 bases left between them. The germline V gene has CDR1 MDHEN and CDR2 SYDVKM. CDR3 length: 17 residues. For the CDR3, the DNA is TGTGCCAGCGACGACCTGCGGGGTGCCAGCCGGAGGAATGAGCAGTTCTTC. Amino acids: CASDDLRGASRRNEQFF.

The V and J genes are TRBV19 and TRBJ2-7; 8 bases agree with TRBD1. Germline trimming cut 6 bases from V and 3 bases from J; bases unmatched to any gene: 10. The CDR3 extends over 15 amino acids. Per germline, CDR1 LNHDA and CDR2 SQIVND (reference sequence). DNA for the CDR3: TGTGCCAGTAGGGACACCGGGACAGGAAACTACGAGCAGTACTTC. It yields the protein CASRDTGTGNYEQYF.

The J gene is TRBJ1-5, the V gene TRBV7-2; D gene unclear. The germline V and J ends were trimmed by 1 base and 6 bases, with 7 bases remaining between them. This CDR3 spans 13 amino acids. CDR1 and CDR2 from the germline V gene are SGHTA and FQGNSA. CDR3 bases: TGTGCCAGCAGCTTAGTTAGCGGTCAGCCCCAGCATTTT. It encodes CASSLVSGQPQHF.

Comment on this clone: A junction end diverges from the germline sequence, so it may reflect a read error. The chain has TRBV28 and TRBJ2-1; the D is unclear. The CDR3 has 11 amino acids. Germline lookup yields CDR1 MDHEN and CDR2 SYDVKM. The CDR3 sequence is CAISNLQEQFF. The DNA for the CDR3 is TGTGCCATCAGTAACTTGCAAGAGCAGTTCTTC.

The genes are TRBV7-2 and TRBJ1-1, with unresolved D. CDR3 size: 15 residues. CDR1 SGHTA and CDR2 FQGNSA come from the germline V gene. Trimming cost V 0 bases and J 0 bases, with 8 bases left between them. The CDR3, as DNA: TGTGCCAGCAGCTTAGCCGGCAGGTTGAACACTGAAGCTTTCTTT. This gives the protein CASSLAGRLNTEAFF.

The CDR3 DNA follows: TGTGCCAGCTCACCAACAACAGGGGATCACACTGAAGCTTTCTTT. The encoded protein is CASSPTTGDHTEAFF. This chain connects TRBV18 to TRBJ1-1; 7 nucleotides agree with TRBD1. V dropped 2 bases and J dropped 3; count of bases not matched to a gene: 6. This CDR3 comprises 15 residues. Germline CDR1 and CDR2: KGHSH and LQKENI.

The chain joins TRBV5-1 to TRBJ2-7, with 9 bases matching TRBD1. V lost 3 bases to trimming and J lost 0 bases; unmatched junction nucleotides: 1. CDR1 is SGHRS, CDR2 YFSETQ, per germline. The CDR3 is 14 residues long. CDR3 region: CASSSDRGSYEQYF. The CDR3 DNA sequence: TGCGCCAGCAGCTCGGACAGGGGCTCCTACGAGCAGTACTTC. The full variable domain, its missing parts supplied by reference TRBV5-1 and TRBJ2-7, is KAGVTQTPRYLIKTRGQQVTLSCSPISGHRSVSWYQQTPGQGLQFLFEYFSETQRNKGNFPGRFSGRQFSNSRSEMNVSTLELGDSALYLCASSSDRGSYEQYFGPGTRLTVT.

This clone showed up just a few times. The CDR3 reads CASSYSEGLYF. The CDR3 DNA follows: TGTGCCAGCAGTTACTCGGAGGGTCTGTACTTC. The chain couples TRBV6-5 to TRBJ2-4, with a tentative D call TRBD2 (6 bases). The germline V and J ends were trimmed by 0 bases and 15 bases, with 9 bases remaining between them. CDR1 and CDR2 (germline): MNHEY, SVGAGI. This CDR3 comprises 11 residues.

The chain employs TRBV7-9 and TRBJ1-5; D possibly corresponds to TRBD1 (5 bases). V lost 5 bases and J 6 bases, leaving 8 bases between the germline ends. The CDR3 is made up of 12 amino acids. From germline, CDR1 is SEHNR and CDR2 FQNEAQ (reference sequence). The CDR3, as DNA: TGTGCCAGCAGCCTCGGGGGTCAGCCCCAGCATTTT. This translates into CASSLGGQPQHF.

The chain employs TRBV3-1 (or the pseudogene TRBV3-2) and TRBJ1-1; D not resolved. V was cut by 5 bases and J by 1 base, with 14 bases left in between. CDR1 is LGHDT and CDR2 is YNNKEL in the germline V gene (reference sequence). The CDR3 runs to 15 residues. For the CDR3, the DNA is TGTGCCAGCAGCTTCACTAGTGCTGGGAACACTGAAGCTTTCTTT. This gives the protein CASSFTSAGNTEAFF.